This T cell receptor beta chain comes out of a study of molecular identifiers for immune sequencing clone quantification. Trimming left V 5 bases short and J 5 bases short, with 15 bases between. The CDR3 extends over 13 amino acids. CDR1 is DFQATT, CDR2 SNEGSKA, per germline (reference sequence). Input for naive CD8 libraries was 20,000 to 1,000,000 sorted cells; the RNA fraction used was 10%, 30% or 50%. Study observations and caveats: Over 98% of CMV-specific effector molecules, but under 1% of naive ones, were in clones above 20 copies. Among approximately 1 million naive cells, as was reported, spiked Jurkat TCR RNA from one cell was detectable.

TCRdb reprocessed the PCR reads with MiXCR, giving one entry per CDR3 protein. The sample includes about 640,000 distinct CDR3 sequences, nearly 20% of them seen just once. With respect to this clonotype: The antigen is unknown. A single base separates this from a much larger clone, so it may be a read error. The CDR3 ends on some other residue instead of the conserved phenylalanine or tryptophan, so this is likely a read error.

This receptor was obtained from a human donor in good health. Some libraries in this study had Jurkat cell RNA spiked in. The chain joins TRBV20-1 to TRBJ1-2, with D possibly matching TRBD1 (6 bases). Sequenced material: naive CD8+ T cells from blood, with Jurkat cell RNA spiked in. Subset denoted: FACS-sorted CD8+CD4-CCR7+CD45RA+ naive T cells. For the CDR3, the DNA is TGCAGTGCTCGACAGGAGGATACGTATGGCTACACCTAC. It yields the protein CSARQEDTYGYTY.